This paragraph covers one T cell receptor beta chain sequence. The data are from a study of control samples from healthy donors and cancer patients. Sequenced by immunoSEQ multiplex PCR; TCRdb stores in-frame clones only, minus some. The sample shows approximately 140,000 clones, roughly 94% of them seen only once. This TCR derives from a middle-aged man in good health. Sequenced: blood.

The CDR3, as DNA: TGTGCCAGCAGTGGGGCAAACACCGGGGAGCTGTTTTTT. This sequence encodes CASSGANTGELFF. The V call is TRBV6-4, the J call TRBJ2-2; no firm D call. Trimming left V 4 bases short and J 2 bases short, with 5 bases between. This CDR3 has 13 amino acids. Germline-derived CDR1 and CDR2 are MRHNA and SNTAGT.